A single sample gave rise to the 15 T cell receptor beta chains below, sequenced in a study of blood T cell repertoires in COVID-19. Sequencing was performed with immunoSEQ multiplex PCR; in TCRdb, only in-frame clones are kept and a portion is missing. The sample has 95,000 to 110,000 clones, about 80% seen once; the top ten hold approximately 3.3%. Sample: peripheral blood. The source of these receptors is a woman aged 80 or over with active or convalescent COVID-19.

This chain links TRBV29-1 with TRBJ2-2; 7 positions agree with TRBD1. V was pared by 5 bases and J by 1 base, with 7 bases of the junction left unmatched. From germline, CDR1 is SQVTM and CDR2 ANQGSEA. The CDR3 contains 15 residues. The CDR3 coding sequence is TGCAGCGTTCAGCCGGGACAGCTGAACACCGGGGAGCTGTTTTTT. Residues: CSVQPGQLNTGELFF.

The table lists this clone with a count of one. This chain uses TRBV4-1 with TRBJ1-1; possible D gene TRBD1, 6 bases. Per the germline V gene, CDR1 is MGHRA and CDR2 is YSYEKL. This CDR3 has 12 amino acids. The germline V and J ends were trimmed by 0 bases and 11 bases, with 10 bases remaining between them. The CDR3 DNA reads as TGCGCCAGCAGCCAAGATTACCAGGGGGCTTTCTTT. Translating gives CASSQDYQGAFF.

V is TRBV20-1 and J is TRBJ2-5; 7 bases map to TRBD2. V lost 6 bases and J lost 7; bases outside the gene matches: 8. In germline, CDR1 is DFQATT, CDR2 SNEGSKA (reference sequence). The length of the CDR3 is 12 residues. CDR3 DNA sequence: TGCAGTGCCAGTGGGGGGGAGGGGACCCAGTACTTC. Translating gives CSASGGEGTQYF.

The chain joins TRBV14 to TRBJ2-1, with TRBD1 identical over 9 bases. Germline CDR1 and CDR2: SGHDN and FVKESK. V dropped 4 bases and J dropped 9; count of bases not matched to a gene: 13. This CDR3 contains 16 residues. The CDR3 nucleotides read TGTGCCAGCAGCCTACTCCCGGGACAGGGAAGGTCTGAGCAGTTCTTC. Translation: CASSLLPGQGRSEQFF.

V and J are TRBV7-3 and TRBJ2-7; D gene unclear. V lost 0 bases and J 5 bases, leaving 11 bases between the germline ends. The CDR3 has 14 amino acids. In germline, CDR1 is SGHTA, CDR2 FQGTGA. CDR3 DNA sequence: TGTGCCAGCAGCTTAACCAATACGGGTGACGAGCAGTACTTC. It yields the protein CASSLTNTGDEQYF.

The chain links TRBV28 to TRBJ1-5; 9 nucleotides line up with TRBD1. CDR3 length: 14 residues. The V gene end was trimmed by 6 bases and the J gene end by 6 bases; junction bases not matched to a gene: 6. CDR1 and CDR2 (germline): MDHEN, SYDVKM. CDR3: CASSRQGGAQPQHF. In DNA form, the CDR3 reads TGTGCCAGCAGCAGACAGGGGGGTGCTCAGCCCCAGCATTTT.

At least ten counts were recorded for this clone. The chain couples TRBV30 to TRBJ2-7; D is perhaps TRBD1 (5 bases). Germline lookup yields CDR1 GTSNPN and CDR2 SVGIG (reference sequence). V was pared by 3 bases and J by 0 bases, with 12 bases between. This CDR3 has 14 residues. The CDR3 is CAWRKNRLSYEQYF. In DNA, the CDR3 is TGTGCCTGGAGAAAGAACAGGCTCTCCTACGAGCAGTACTTC.

V usage is TRBV3-1 (or the pseudogene TRBV3-2) and J usage is TRBJ2-2, with no clear D. The ends were cut back, 1 base at V and 0 bases at J, with 6 bases in the middle. The CDR3 spans 15 residues. Per germline, CDR1 LGHDT and CDR2 YNNKEL (reference sequence). CDR3 in amino acids: CASSQGQANTGELFF. The DNA of the CDR3 is TGTGCCAGCAGCCAAGGGCAGGCGAACACCGGGGAGCTGTTTTTT.

The chain links TRBV28 to TRBJ2-7, with 7 positions matching TRBD2. The CDR3 sequence is 13 residues long. V shed 2 bases and J 3 bases; nucleotides not matched to a gene: 1. Germline V gene sequence: CDR1 MDHEN, CDR2 SYDVKM. The CDR3 is CASSLRTSYEQYF. The CDR3 DNA is TGTGCCAGCAGTTTACGGACTAGCTACGAGCAGTACTTC.

The rearrangement joins TRBV7-3 to TRBJ2-7; D might be TRBD2 (6 bases). Germline V lookup: CDR1 SGHTA, CDR2 FQGTGA. The CDR3 consists of 14 residues. V lost 2 bases, J lost 6 bases, and 14 bases lay in between. In DNA form, the CDR3 reads TGTGCCAGCAGCTTAGGGGAGGCCTGGGGCGAGCAGTACTTC. The encoded protein is CASSLGEAWGEQYF.

The CDR3 coding sequence is TGTGCCAGCAGTTTGCGAGATTTGGCTTTCTTT. It is translated as CASSLRDLAFF. The genes are TRBV12-3 or TRBV12-4 and TRBJ1-1; D is unresolved. The V and J ends lost 3 bases and 11 bases respectively, with 10 bases between them. The CDR3 runs to 11 residues.

CDR3 amino acids: CASGGTPYEQYF. CDR3 sequence (DNA): TGTGCCAGTGGTGGGACTCCCTACGAGCAGTACTTC. The chain combines TRBV2 with TRBJ2-7; possibly TRBD2 for D (6 bases). The length of the CDR3 is 12 residues. From germline, CDR1 is SNHLY and CDR2 FYNNEI. V lost 9 bases to trimming and J lost 2 bases, with 11 bases between them.

In nucleotides, the CDR3 is TGTGCCAGCAGTTTTGGACTCCAAGAGACCCAGTACTTC. It is translated as CASSFGLQETQYF. This chain links TRBV28 with TRBJ2-5, with D perhaps matching TRBD2 (5 bases). Germline V CDR1 and CDR2: MDHEN, SYDVKM. V was trimmed by 3 bases and J by 1 base, leaving 6 bases between them. The CDR3 sequence is 13 residues long.

The chain links TRBV24-1 to TRBJ1-2; D is uncertain. This CDR3 is 14 amino acids long. Trimming stripped 4 bases from V and 3 bases from J, with 11 bases between. Per germline, CDR1 KGHDR and CDR2 SFDVKD. CDR3 sequence: CATSDPDTYYGYTF. The CDR3 nucleotides are TGTGCCACCAGTGACCCAGACACCTACTATGGCTACACCTTC.

The J gene is TRBJ2-7, the V gene TRBV5-4; 9 bases align to TRBD1. This CDR3 is 13 amino acids long. With V trimmed by 4 bases and J by 6 bases, 5 bases remained unmatched. The germline V gene encodes CDR1 SGHNT and CDR2 YYREEE (reference sequence). DNA for the CDR3: TGTGCCAGCAGCCGGGACAGGGACGGCGAGCAGTACTTC. It encodes CASSRDRDGEQYF.